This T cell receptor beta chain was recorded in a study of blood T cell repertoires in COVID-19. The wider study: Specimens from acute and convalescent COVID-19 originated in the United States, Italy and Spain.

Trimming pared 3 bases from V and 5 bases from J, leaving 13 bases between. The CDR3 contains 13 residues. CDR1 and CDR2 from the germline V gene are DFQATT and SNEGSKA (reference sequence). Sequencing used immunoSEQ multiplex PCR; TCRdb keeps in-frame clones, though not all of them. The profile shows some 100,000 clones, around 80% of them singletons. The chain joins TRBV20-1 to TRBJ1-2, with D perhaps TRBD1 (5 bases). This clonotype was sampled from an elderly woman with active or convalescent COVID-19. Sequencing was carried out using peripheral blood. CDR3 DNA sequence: TGCAGTGCTAGTTTGGGTCAGGGTTATGGCTACACCTTC. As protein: CSASLGQGYGYTF.